A single sample gave rise to the 9 T cell receptor beta chains below, sequenced in a study of blood T cell repertoires in COVID-19 (dated by TCRdb to the early 2020s). Preparation of the library involved the immunoSEQ multiplex PCR assay. As stored in TCRdb, this immuneACCESS dataset retains in-frame rearrangements with V and J assigned. A fraction of the clones does not appear; measured against another copy, unresolved V genes explain less than half of the discrepancy, and the remainder lacks a known reason. Here the sample has about 300,000 clones; around 84% occur a single time. Around 4.6% of the sample belongs to the ten largest clones. Material: PBMCs or T cells enriched from blood (not recorded which). These receptors came from a young man who had recovered from COVID-19.

The rearrangement uses TRBV5-8 and TRBJ1-5, with D perhaps TRBD1 (5 bases). Trimming pared 6 bases from V and 0 bases from J, leaving 19 bases between. From germline, CDR1 is SGHTS and CDR2 YDEGEE. The CDR3 length is 17 residues. The CDR3 nucleotides read TGTGCCAGCATCCAAAAGAAGGGGAGGAATAGCAATCAGCCCCAGCATTTT. Encoded protein: CASIQKKGRNSNQPQHF. Together with reference TRBV5-8 and TRBJ1-5, the CDR3 gives the full variable domain: EAGVTQSPTHLIKTRGQQATLRCSPISGHTSVYWYQQALGLGLQFLLWYDEGEERNRGNFPPRFSGRQFPNYSSELNVNALELEDSALYLCASIQKKGRNSNQPQHFGDGTRLSIL.

The chain links TRBV28 to TRBJ2-7, with unresolved D. From germline, CDR1 is MDHEN and CDR2 SYDVKM. V lost 2 bases and J 1 base, leaving 3 bases between the germline ends. This CDR3 is built from 12 residues. CDR3 coding DNA: TGTGCCAGCAGTTTACCGTCCTACGAGCAGTACTTC. Translation: CASSLPSYEQYF.

V usage is TRBV30 and J usage is TRBJ2-1; TRBD2 is a possible D gene (7 bases). V was trimmed by 2 bases and J by 4 bases, leaving 15 bases between them. Germline V gives CDR1 GTSNPN, CDR2 SVGIG (reference sequence). The CDR3 runs to 15 residues. CDR3 nucleotides: TGTGCCTGGAGTTCGGGGGGCTTCGAGTACAATGAGCAGTTCTTC. Protein product: CAWSSGGFEYNEQFF. Full variable domain (outside the CDR3, taken from reference TRBV30 and TRBJ2-1): SQTIHQWPATLVQPVGSPLSLECTVEGTSNPNLYWYRQAAGRGLQLLFYSVGIGQISSEVPQNLSASRPQDRQFILSSKKLLLSDSGFYLCAWSSGGFEYNEQFFGPGTRLTVL.

The chain joins TRBV4-1 to TRBJ1-5; TRBD1 matches at 9 bases. This CDR3 contains 17 residues. Germline values: CDR1 MGHRA, CDR2 YSYEKL. V shed 1 base and J 0 bases; nucleotides not matched to a gene: 4. The CDR3 DNA reads as TGCGCCAGCAGCCAAGGGGGGGACAGGGTTAGCAATCAGCCCCAGCATTTT. Translating gives CASSQGGDRVSNQPQHF.

This sequence joins TRBV5-4 and TRBJ2-1; 8 bases match TRBD2. CDR1 and CDR2 (germline): SGHNT, YYREEE (reference sequence). CDR3 size: 16 residues. J gave up 4 bases and V 1 base, and 7 bases lay outside the gene matches. CDR3 protein: CASSLNAGGVYNEQFF. The CDR3 region has the DNA TGTGCCAGCAGCTTGAATGCGGGGGGTGTTTACAATGAGCAGTTCTTC. Full variable domain (outside the CDR3, taken from reference TRBV5-4 and TRBJ2-1): ETGVTQSPTHLIKTRGQQVTLRCSSQSGHNTVSWYQQALGQGPQFIFQYYREEENGRGNFPPRFSGLQFPNYSSELNVNALELDDSALYLCASSLNAGGVYNEQFFGPGTRLTVL.

The chain uses TRBV6-4 and TRBJ2-2; D is perhaps TRBD1 (5 bases). CDR3 length: 14 amino acids. The V and J ends lost 3 bases and 3 bases respectively, with 8 bases between them. Germline V gene sequence: CDR1 MRHNA, CDR2 SNTAGT. CDR3 in DNA: TGTGCCAGCAGTGAACGACAGCACACCGGGGAGCTGTTTTTT. It encodes CASSERQHTGELFF.

This clone has just a few counts. V and J are TRBV4-1 and TRBJ2-2; D is unclear. The CDR3 totals 16 residues. V was cut by 1 base and J by 5 bases, with 14 bases left in between. CDR1 is MGHRA and CDR2 is YSYEKL in the germline V gene. The chain's CDR3 is CASSQVAQSKTGELFF. CDR3 DNA sequence: TGCGCCAGCAGCCAAGTTGCGCAATCCAAGACCGGGGAGCTGTTTTTT.

The rearrangement uses TRBV19 and TRBJ1-4; tentative D call: TRBD1 (5 bases). CDR1 is LNHDA and CDR2 is SQIVND in the germline V gene (reference sequence). CDR3 size: 13 residues. The V gene lost 6 bases and the J gene lost 8 bases, with 13 bases spanning the gap. In DNA, the CDR3 is TGTGCCAGTAGGAGTCAGGGAAGCGAAAAACTGTTTTTT. Its translation is CASRSQGSEKLFF.

The V and J genes are TRBV19 and TRBJ2-7, with 9 bases identical to TRBD1. From germline, CDR1 is LNHDA and CDR2 SQIVND (reference sequence). Losses at the gene ends were 4 bases for V and 2 bases for J; bases not matched to a gene: 6. The length of the CDR3 is 15 residues. The CDR3 spells CASSKDRGRAYEQYF. Written as DNA, the CDR3 is TGTGCCAGTAGTAAGGACAGGGGCCGAGCCTACGAGCAGTACTTC.